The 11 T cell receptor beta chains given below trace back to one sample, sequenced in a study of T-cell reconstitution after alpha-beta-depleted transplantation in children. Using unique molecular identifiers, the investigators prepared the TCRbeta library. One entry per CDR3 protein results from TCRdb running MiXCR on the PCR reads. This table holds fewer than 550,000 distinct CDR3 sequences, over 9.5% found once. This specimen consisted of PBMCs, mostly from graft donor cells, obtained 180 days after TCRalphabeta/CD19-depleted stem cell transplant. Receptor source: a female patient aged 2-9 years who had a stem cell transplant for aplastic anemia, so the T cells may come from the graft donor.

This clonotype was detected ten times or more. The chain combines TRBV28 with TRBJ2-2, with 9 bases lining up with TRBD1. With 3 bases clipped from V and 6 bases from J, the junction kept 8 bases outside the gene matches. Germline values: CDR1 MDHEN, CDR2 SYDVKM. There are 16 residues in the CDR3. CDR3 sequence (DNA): TGTGCCAGCAGTTTCGCCGGGACAGGGAATCCCGGGGAGCTGTTTTTT. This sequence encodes CASSFAGTGNPGELFF. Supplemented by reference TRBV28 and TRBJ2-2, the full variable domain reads DVKVTQSSRYLVKRTGEKVFLECVQDMDHENMFWYRQDPGLGLRLIYFSYDVKMKEKGDIPEGYSVSREKKERFSLILESASTNQTSMYLCASSFAGTGNPGELFFGEGSRLTVL.

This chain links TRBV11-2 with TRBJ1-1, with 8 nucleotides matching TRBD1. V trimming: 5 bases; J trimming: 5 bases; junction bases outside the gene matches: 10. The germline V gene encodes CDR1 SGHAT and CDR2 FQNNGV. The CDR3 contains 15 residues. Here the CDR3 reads CASSNRTGPRTEAFF. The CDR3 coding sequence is TGTGCCAGCAGCAACAGGACAGGGCCGAGAACTGAAGCTTTCTTT.

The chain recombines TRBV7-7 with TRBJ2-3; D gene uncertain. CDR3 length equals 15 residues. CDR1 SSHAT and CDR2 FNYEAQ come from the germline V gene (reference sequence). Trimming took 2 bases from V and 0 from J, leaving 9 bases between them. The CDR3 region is CASSLRFSSTDTQYF. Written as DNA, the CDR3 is TGTGCCAGCAGCTTACGATTTTCTAGCACAGATACGCAGTATTTT. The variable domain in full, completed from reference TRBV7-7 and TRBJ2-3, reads GAGVSQSPRYKVTKRGQDVTLRCDPISSHATLYWYQQALGQGPEFLTYFNYEAQPDKSGLPSDRFSAERPEGSISTLTIQRTEQRDSAMYRCASSLRFSSTDTQYFGPGTRLTVL.

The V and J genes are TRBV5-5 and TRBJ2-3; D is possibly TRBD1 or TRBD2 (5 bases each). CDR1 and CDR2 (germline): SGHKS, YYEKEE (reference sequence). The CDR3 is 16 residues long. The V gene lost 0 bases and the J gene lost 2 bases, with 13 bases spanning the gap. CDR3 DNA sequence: TGTGCCAGCAGCTTGGAGGAATGGGGACCCACAGATACGCAGTATTTT. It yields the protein CASSLEEWGPTDTQYF.

In DNA, the CDR3 is TGTGCCAGCTCACCCGGGGATTACTATGGCTACACCTTC. This translates into CASSPGDYYGYTF. The chain carries TRBV18 and TRBJ1-2, with D unresolved. Trimming removed 3 bases at V and 3 bases at J, with 8 bases between. The V gene's germline CDR1 is KGHSH and CDR2 LQKENI. The CDR3 contains 13 residues. The complete variable domain, with remaining parts taken from reference TRBV18 and TRBJ1-2, reads NAGVMQNPRHLVRRRGQEARLRCSPMKGHSHVYWYRQLPEEGLKFMVYLQKENIIDESGMPKERFSAEFPKEGPSILRIQQVVRGDSAAYFCASSPGDYYGYTFGSGTRLTVV.

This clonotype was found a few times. The CDR3 DNA reads TGTGCCATCAGTGAACCCGGGACAGCCTACGAGCAGTACTTC. It translates to CAISEPGTAYEQYF. The chain uses TRBV10-3 and TRBJ2-7; 7 bases agree with TRBD1. This CDR3 region has 14 residues. Trimming cost V 3 bases and J 2 bases; bases outside gene matches: 4. Germline V CDR1 and CDR2: ENHRY, SYGVKD.

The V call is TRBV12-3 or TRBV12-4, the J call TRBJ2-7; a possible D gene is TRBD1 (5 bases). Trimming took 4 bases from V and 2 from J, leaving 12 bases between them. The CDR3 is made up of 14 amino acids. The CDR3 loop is CASSCGAGTYEQYV. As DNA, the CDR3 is TGTGCCAGCAGTTGCGGTGCAGGGACCTACGAGCAGTACGTC.

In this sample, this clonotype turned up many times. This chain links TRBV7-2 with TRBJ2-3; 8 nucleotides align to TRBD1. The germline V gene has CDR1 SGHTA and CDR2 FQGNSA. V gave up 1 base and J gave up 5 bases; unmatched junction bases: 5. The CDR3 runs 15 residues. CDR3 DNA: TGTGCCAGCAGCTTAGGCGGGACAGGAGGAGATACGCAGTATTTT. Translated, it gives CASSLGGTGGDTQYF.

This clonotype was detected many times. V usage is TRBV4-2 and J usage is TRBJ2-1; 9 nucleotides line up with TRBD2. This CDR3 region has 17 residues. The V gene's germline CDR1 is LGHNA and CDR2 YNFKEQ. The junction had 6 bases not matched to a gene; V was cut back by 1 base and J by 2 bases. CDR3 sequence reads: CASSQVLAGVTYNEQFF. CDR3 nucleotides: TGTGCCAGCAGCCAAGTATTAGCGGGAGTCACCTACAATGAGCAGTTCTTC.

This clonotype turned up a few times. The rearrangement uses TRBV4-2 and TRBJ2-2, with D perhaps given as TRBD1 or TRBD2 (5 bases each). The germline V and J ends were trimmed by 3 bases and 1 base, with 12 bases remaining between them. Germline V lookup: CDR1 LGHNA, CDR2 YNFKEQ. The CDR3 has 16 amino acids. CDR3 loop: CASSHRLGGNTGELFF. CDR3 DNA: TGTGCCAGCAGCCACCGCCTTGGGGGGAACACCGGGGAGCTGTTTTTT.

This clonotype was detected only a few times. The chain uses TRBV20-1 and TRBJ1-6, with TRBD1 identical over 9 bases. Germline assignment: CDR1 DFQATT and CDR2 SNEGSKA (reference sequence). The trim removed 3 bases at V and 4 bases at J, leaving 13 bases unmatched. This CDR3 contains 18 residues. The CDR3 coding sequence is TGCAGTGCTAGTGGTCCCTTTACAGGGGGCGGATATAATTCACCCCTCCACTTT. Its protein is CSASGPFTGGGYNSPLHF.